The source of this TCR beta chain is a study of T-cell reconstitution after alpha-beta-depleted transplantation in children. Regarding the study as a whole: Diversity of TCRbeta at day 60 was high in some patients, arising from surviving recipient T cells and thymic progenitors. In patients about two months after transplant, alpha-beta T cells reportedly arose from several hundred expanded graft clones. One year post-transplant, T-cell counts and diversity were largely derived from T cells produced anew.

This clonotype was seen many times. The antigen is undetermined. Unique molecular identifiers were incorporated during preparation of the TCRbeta library. TCRdb re-called the PCR reads through MiXCR, storing one row per CDR3 protein. The sample yields under 300,000 distinct CDR3 sequences, 11% seen once. This clonotype was obtained from a male patient aged 2-15 years who had a stem cell transplant for chronic granulomatous disease, so the T cells may come from the graft donor. The sample here was peripheral blood, taken 180 days after TCRalphabeta/CD19-depleted stem cell transplant.

CDR3 loop: CSVVKGLAVFSNEQFF. The DNA of the CDR3 is TGCAGCGTTGTAAAGGGACTAGCGGTTTTCTCCAATGAGCAGTTCTTC. V usage is TRBV29-1 and J usage is TRBJ2-1; the match to TRBD2 covers 11 bases. There are 16 residues in the CDR3. V dropped 4 bases and J dropped 6; count of bases not matched to a gene: 11. CDR1 SQVTM and CDR2 ANQGSEA come from the germline V gene.